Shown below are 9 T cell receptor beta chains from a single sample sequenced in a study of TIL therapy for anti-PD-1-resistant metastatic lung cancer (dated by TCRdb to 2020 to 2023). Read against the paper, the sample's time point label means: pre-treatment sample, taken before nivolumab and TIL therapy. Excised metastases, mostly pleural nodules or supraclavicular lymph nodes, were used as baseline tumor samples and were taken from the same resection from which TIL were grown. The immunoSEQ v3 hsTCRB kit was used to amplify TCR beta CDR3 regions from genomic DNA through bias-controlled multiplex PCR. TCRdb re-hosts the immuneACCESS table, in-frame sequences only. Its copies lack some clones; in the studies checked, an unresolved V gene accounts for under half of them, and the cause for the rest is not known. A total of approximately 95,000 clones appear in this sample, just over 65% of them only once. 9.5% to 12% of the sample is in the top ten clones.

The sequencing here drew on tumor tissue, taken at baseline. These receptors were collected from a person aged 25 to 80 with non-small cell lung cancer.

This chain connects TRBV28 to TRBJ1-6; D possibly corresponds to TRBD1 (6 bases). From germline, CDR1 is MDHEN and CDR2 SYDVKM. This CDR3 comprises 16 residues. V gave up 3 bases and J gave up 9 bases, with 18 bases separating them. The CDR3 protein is CASSFGTTGLSSPLHF. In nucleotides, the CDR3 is TGTGCCAGCAGTTTCGGAACCACAGGGTTAAGTTCACCCCTCCACTTT.

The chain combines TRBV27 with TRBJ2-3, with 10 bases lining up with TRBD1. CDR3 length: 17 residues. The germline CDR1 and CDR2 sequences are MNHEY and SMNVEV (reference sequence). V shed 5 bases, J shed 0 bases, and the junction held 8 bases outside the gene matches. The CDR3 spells CASSQLWTGGSTDTQYF. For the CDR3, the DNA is TGTGCCAGCAGTCAATTATGGACAGGGGGAAGCACAGATACGCAGTATTTT.

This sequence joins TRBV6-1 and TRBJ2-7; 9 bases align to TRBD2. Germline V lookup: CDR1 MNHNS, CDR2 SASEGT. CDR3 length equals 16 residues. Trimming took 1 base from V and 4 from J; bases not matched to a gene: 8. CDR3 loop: CASSEEPGLAFYEQYF. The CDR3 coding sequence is TGTGCCAGCAGTGAAGAGCCGGGACTAGCTTTTTACGAGCAGTACTTC.

For the CDR3, the DNA is TGCGCCAGCGGCCCAGTGGCAGCGTTCGATGGCTACACCTTC. Residues: CASGPVAAFDGYTF. The chain carries TRBV5-1 and TRBJ1-2; no definite D call. The CDR3 extends over 14 amino acids. The germline V gene has CDR1 SGHRS and CDR2 YFSETQ. V was cut by 7 bases and J by 6 bases, with 19 bases left in between.

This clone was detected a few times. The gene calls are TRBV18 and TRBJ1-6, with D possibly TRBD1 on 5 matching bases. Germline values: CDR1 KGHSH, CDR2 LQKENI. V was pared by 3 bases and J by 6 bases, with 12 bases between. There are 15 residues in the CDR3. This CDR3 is CASSPGLNLNSPLHF. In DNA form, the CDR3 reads TGTGCCAGCTCACCGGGGCTAAACCTTAATTCACCCCTCCACTTT. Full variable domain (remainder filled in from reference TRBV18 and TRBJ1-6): NAGVMQNPRHLVRRRGQEARLRCSPMKGHSHVYWYRQLPEEGLKFMVYLQKENIIDESGMPKERFSAEFPKEGPSILRIQQVVRGDSAAYFCASSPGLNLNSPLHFGNGTRLTVT.

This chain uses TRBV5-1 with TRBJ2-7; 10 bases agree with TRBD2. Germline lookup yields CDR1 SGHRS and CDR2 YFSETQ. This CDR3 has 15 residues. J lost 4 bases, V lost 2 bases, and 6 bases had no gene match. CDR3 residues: CASSLGLADLYEQYF. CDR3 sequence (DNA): TGCGCCAGCAGCTTAGGACTAGCGGACCTTTACGAGCAGTACTTC.

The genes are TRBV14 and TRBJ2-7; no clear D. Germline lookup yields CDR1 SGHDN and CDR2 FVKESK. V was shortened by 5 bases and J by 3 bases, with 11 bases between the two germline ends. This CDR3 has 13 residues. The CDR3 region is CASSSEPYYEQYF. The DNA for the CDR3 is TGTGCCAGCAGCTCCGAGCCTTACTACGAGCAGTACTTC.

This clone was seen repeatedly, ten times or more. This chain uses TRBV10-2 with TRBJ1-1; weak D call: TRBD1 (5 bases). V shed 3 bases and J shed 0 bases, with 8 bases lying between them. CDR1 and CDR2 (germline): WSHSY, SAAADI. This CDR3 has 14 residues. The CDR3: CASSDPGMNTEAFF. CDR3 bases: TGCGCCAGCAGTGACCCAGGGATGAACACTGAAGCTTTCTTT.

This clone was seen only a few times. CDR3 nucleotides: TGTGCCAGCAGTGAGAACCGGGAACATCAAAGATGGGAGCTGTTTTTT. It specifies CASSENREHQRWELFF. The chain uses TRBV6-1 and TRBJ2-2, with a possible D match to TRBD2 (5 bases). This CDR3 region has 16 residues. Germline V lookup: CDR1 MNHNS, CDR2 SASEGT. Trimming removed 3 bases from V and 9 bases from J, with 20 bases in between.